These 6 T cell receptor beta chains originate from one sample sequenced in a study of blood T cell repertoires in COVID-19. TCRdb's copy holds only in-frame clones and misses some; the assay was immunoSEQ multiplex PCR. The sample lists about 190,000 clones, 75% to 90% seen once, with around 6.6% in the top ten. The source material was peripheral blood. The receptors come from a man aged 40-55 years with acute or convalescent COVID-19.

This chain connects TRBV13 to TRBJ1-3; 10 bases match TRBD1. Trimming removed 5 bases from V and 1 base from J; junction bases left unmatched: 8. CDR1 and CDR2 (germline): PRHDT, FYEKMQ (reference sequence). This CDR3 contains 17 residues. DNA for the CDR3: TGTGCCAGCAGCACACGGGACAGGGGAAAATCTGGAAACACCATATATTTT. Its protein product is CASSTRDRGKSGNTIYF.

The gene calls are TRBV7-2 and TRBJ2-3, with D maybe TRBD1 (5 bases). Germline V gene lookup returns CDR1 SGHTA and CDR2 FQGNSA. The CDR3 covers 15 residues. V was pared by 2 bases and J by 1 base, with 10 bases between. CDR3 protein: CASSLRQGGTDTQYF. CDR3 coding DNA: TGTGCCAGCAGCTTAAGGCAGGGCGGCACAGATACGCAGTATTTT.

The V call is TRBV3-1 (or the pseudogene TRBV3-2), the J call TRBJ2-5; 8 bases are shared with TRBD2. Germline loops: CDR1 LGHDT, CDR2 YNNKEL (reference sequence). This CDR3 spans 15 amino acids. V lost 1 base, J lost 5 bases, and 6 bases stayed unmatched. The DNA of the CDR3 is TGTGCCAGCAGCCAAGGCGGACTAGCTTGGGAGACCCAGTACTTC. This codes for CASSQGGLAWETQYF.

The chain carries TRBV5-6 and TRBJ2-7, with a tentative D call TRBD1 (6 bases). Trimming removed 3 bases at V and 3 bases at J, with 10 bases between. This CDR3 comprises 13 residues. Germline V gene sequence: CDR1 SGHDT, CDR2 YYEEEE. CDR3 bases: TGTGCCAGCAGCTCACAGGGCCGCTACGAGCAGTACTTC. It encodes CASSSQGRYEQYF.

This clone was seen a few times. The chain employs TRBV15 and TRBJ1-1; D may be TRBD1 (5 bases). V lost 6 bases and J 4 bases, leaving 12 bases between the germline ends. CDR1 and CDR2 from the germline V gene are LNHNV and YYDKDF (reference sequence). The CDR3 covers 13 residues. The CDR3 sequence is CATSETDGTEAFF. DNA for the CDR3: TGTGCCACCAGTGAGACAGACGGCACTGAAGCTTTCTTT.

The gene calls are TRBV25-1 and TRBJ1-5; D perhaps matches TRBD1 (6 bases). CDR1 is MGHDK, CDR2 SYGVNS, per germline. There are 14 residues in the CDR3. Trimming cost V 2 bases and J 5 bases, with 10 bases left between them. CDR3 amino acids: CASSEQGGDQPQHF. CDR3 nucleotides: TGTGCCAGCAGTGAACAAGGGGGGGATCAGCCCCAGCATTTT.